This entry lists 29 T cell receptor beta chains sequenced from one sample in a study of blood T cell repertoires in COVID-19. Repertoires were generated with immunoSEQ multiplex PCR, while TCRdb's copy carries only in-frame clones and drops some. Among 90,000 or so clones listed, 89% were seen once. The sample was peripheral blood. The receptors derive from a man aged 55 to 70 with COVID-19, enrolled during active disease.

The gene calls are TRBV2 and TRBJ1-4, with D possibly being TRBD1 (5 bases). CDR1 and CDR2 from the germline V gene are SNHLY and FYNNEI. V was pared by 6 bases and J by 7 bases, with 15 bases between. The CDR3 is 14 residues long. This chain's CDR3 is CASRAQGSIEKLFF. The CDR3 nucleotides read TGTGCCAGCAGAGCGCAGGGTTCTATTGAAAAACTGTTTTTT.

This sequence joins TRBV7-6 and TRBJ2-4; a possible D gene is TRBD2 (6 bases). V shed 1 base and J shed 2 bases, with 12 bases lying between them. Looked up from germline, CDR1 is SGHVS and CDR2 is FNYEAQ. The CDR3 has 16 amino acids. CDR3: CASSLGAGGTKNIQYF. The CDR3 nucleotides are TGTGCCAGCAGCTTAGGGGCAGGCGGGACCAAAAACATTCAGTACTTC.

The V gene is TRBV10-2, the J gene TRBJ1-4; 7 bases align to TRBD1. Germline V CDR1 and CDR2: WSHSY, SAAADI. The CDR3 totals 15 residues. J lost 1 base, V lost 4 bases, and 3 bases had no gene match. CDR3: CASSGGQETNEKLFF. For the CDR3, the DNA is TGCGCCAGCAGTGGTGGACAGGAAACTAATGAAAAACTGTTTTTT.

The rearrangement uses TRBV27 and TRBJ1-2, with a possible D match to TRBD1 (6 bases). The CDR3 is 15 residues long. V gave up 5 bases and J gave up 0 bases, with 13 bases separating them. The germline CDR1 and CDR2 sequences are MNHEY and SMNVEV (reference sequence). The CDR3: CASSPWDTPNYGYTF. The CDR3 nucleotides read TGTGCCAGCAGTCCATGGGACACCCCTAACTATGGCTACACCTTC.

The V call is TRBV29-1, the J call TRBJ2-1; the D gene is possibly TRBD1 (5 bases). Trimming took off 8 bases at V and 7 bases at J, with 15 bases between the two ends. CDR1 and CDR2 from the germline V gene are SQVTM and ANQGSEA. This CDR3 contains 12 residues. CDR3 DNA: TGCAGCTGCCTTAGACAGATGAATGAGCAGTTCTTC. Its protein is CSCLRQMNEQFF.

V gene TRBV11-2 combines with J gene TRBJ2-7, with unresolved D. CDR1 and CDR2 (germline): SGHAT, FQNNGV. CDR3 size: 12 residues. The ends were cut back, 1 base at V and 6 bases at J, with 7 bases in the middle. The CDR3 DNA sequence: TGTGCCAGCAGCTTAGCCAGTTTCGAGCAGTACTTC. The encoded protein is CASSLASFEQYF.

In this sample, this clone turned up once. This sample includes further DNA sequences coding for the same CDR3. The gene calls are TRBV6-6 and TRBJ2-2, with D perhaps TRBD1 (6 bases). This CDR3 has 14 amino acids. Germline CDR1 MNHNY, CDR2 SVGAGI (reference sequence). Trimming took off 5 bases at V and 2 bases at J, with 9 bases between the two ends. This CDR3 is CASSPGTNTGELFF. CDR3 bases: TGTGCCAGCAGTCCCGGGACAAACACCGGGGAGCTGTTTTTT.

The chain couples TRBV30 to TRBJ2-5; D ambiguous. Germline V gene data show CDR1 as GTSNPN and CDR2 as SVGIG (reference sequence). Trimming pared 3 bases from V and 13 bases from J, leaving 21 bases between. The CDR3 is made up of 13 amino acids. CDR3 region: CAWSLGRRKIPYF. The CDR3 coding sequence is TGTGCCTGGAGCCTAGGTCGGAGAAAAATCCCGTACTTC. The variable domain in full, completed from reference TRBV30 and TRBJ2-5, reads SQTIHQWPATLVQPVGSPLSLECTVEGTSNPNLYWYRQAAGRGLQLLFYSVGIGQISSEVPQNLSASRPQDRQFILSSKKLLLSDSGFYLCAWSLGRRKIPYFGPGTRLLVL.

The chain recombines TRBV11-3 with TRBJ2-1, with a possible D match to TRBD2 (6 bases). Germline loops: CDR1 SGHNT, CDR2 YENEEA. This CDR3 contains 14 residues. V was trimmed by 5 bases and J by 8 bases, leaving 16 bases between them. CDR3 loop: CASSRGTSHDEQFF. CDR3 nucleotide sequence: TGTGCCAGCAGCCGCGGGACTTCCCACGATGAGCAGTTCTTC.

The rearrangement uses TRBV19 and TRBJ2-5, with 11 bases lining up with TRBD2. Losses at the gene ends were 7 bases for V and 2 bases for J; bases not matched to a gene: 12. CDR1 LNHDA and CDR2 SQIVND come from the germline V gene (reference sequence). The CDR3 is 17 amino acids. The chain's CDR3 is CASKMGTSGESQETQYF. The DNA of the CDR3 is TGTGCCAGTAAGATGGGGACTAGCGGTGAGTCTCAAGAGACCCAGTACTTC.

The chain combines TRBV7-2 with TRBJ2-1; D may be TRBD2 (5 bases). Trimming took 1 base from V and 10 from J, leaving 8 bases between them. The CDR3 is 12 amino acids. CDR1 is SGHTA, CDR2 FQGNSA, per germline. The CDR3 sequence is CASSLVLEEQFF. The DNA of the CDR3 is TGTGCCAGCAGCTTAGTACTAGAGGAGCAGTTCTTC. The full variable domain, rest sourced from reference TRBV7-2 and TRBJ2-1, is GAGVSQSPSNKVTEKGKDVELRCDPISGHTALYWYRQSLGQGLEFLIYFQGNSAPDKSGLPSDRFSAERTGGSVSTLTIQRTQQEDSAVYLCASSLVLEEQFFGPGTRLTVL.

The chain carries TRBV9 and TRBJ2-3; tentatively, D is TRBD1 (5 bases). This CDR3 contains 13 residues. Germline V gene lookup returns CDR1 SGDLS and CDR2 YYNGEE. The germline V and J ends were trimmed by 4 bases and 1 base, with 7 bases remaining between them. DNA of the CDR3: TGTGCCAGCAGCAAACAGGGCACAGATACGCAGTATTTT. This encodes CASSKQGTDTQYF.

The chain employs TRBV21-1 and TRBJ1-1; the table's D call TRBD1 went unverified against the DNA. TRBV21-1 is an annotated pseudogene. This CDR3 contains 15 residues. CDR3 amino acids: CASSKGDRANTEAFF. For the CDR3, the DNA is TGTGCCAGCAGCAAGGGGGACAGGGCGAACACTGAAGCTTTCTTT.

The table lists this clone with a few counts. The chain has TRBV11-3 and TRBJ2-7; D is ambiguous. The CDR3 is 14 amino acids. V was pared by 1 base and J by 3 bases, with 10 bases between. The V gene's germline CDR1 is SGHNT and CDR2 YENEEA. CDR3 region: CASSLGPTHYEQYF. CDR3 bases: TGTGCCAGCAGCTTAGGTCCGACACACTACGAGCAGTACTTC.

The chain employs TRBV30 and TRBJ2-5, with TRBD2 matching over 8 bases. J gave up 2 bases and V 0 bases, and 5 bases lay outside the gene matches. CDR1 GTSNPN and CDR2 SVGIG come from the germline V gene (reference sequence). The CDR3 consists of 15 residues. The CDR3 DNA sequence: TGTGCCTGGAGTGTATTAGCGGGACCTCAAGAGACCCAGTACTTC. Its protein product is CAWSVLAGPQETQYF.

This rearrangement joins TRBV11-2 to TRBJ1-4; weak D call: TRBD1 (5 bases). Germline CDR1 and CDR2: SGHAT and FQNNGV. Trimming cost V 1 base and J 7 bases, with 13 bases left between them. The length of the CDR3 is 15 residues. The CDR3 DNA follows: TGTGCCAGCAGCTTAGGTGCAGGGTACGGTGAAAAACTGTTTTTT. Its protein is CASSLGAGYGEKLFF.

The V call is TRBV27, the J call TRBJ1-1; D might be TRBD1 (5 bases). CDR3 length equals 15 residues. Trimming stripped 0 bases from V and 5 bases from J, with 13 bases between. Germline V gives CDR1 MNHEY, CDR2 SMNVEV (reference sequence). This chain's CDR3 is CASSLSVLGTTEAFF. The CDR3 DNA follows: TGTGCCAGCAGTTTATCGGTTTTGGGGACTACTGAAGCTTTCTTT.

The gene calls are TRBV29-1 and TRBJ1-4; D is undetermined. The CDR3 consists of 12 residues. Germline V gene data show CDR1 as SQVTM and CDR2 as ANQGSEA. Between the trimmed V and J ends, which lost 4 bases and 8 bases, there was a span of 11 bases. CDR3 DNA: TGCAGCGTTGGGAGGGTGGGGGAAAAACTGTTTTTT. This translates into CSVGRVGEKLFF.

The J gene is TRBJ1-1, the V gene TRBV5-6, with D maybe TRBD1 (5 bases). Per the germline V gene, CDR1 is SGHDT and CDR2 is YYEEEE. V was pared by 4 bases and J by 4 bases, with 11 bases between. The CDR3 has 13 amino acids. CDR3 sequence reads: CASSMRTTTEAFF. CDR3 DNA: TGTGCCAGCAGCATGAGGACAACCACTGAAGCTTTCTTT.

The chain combines TRBV5-5 with TRBJ2-2, with 14 nucleotides matching TRBD2. CDR3 length: 17 residues. Trimming at V came to 4 bases and at J to 5 bases, leaving 7 bases not matched to a gene. In germline, CDR1 is SGHKS, CDR2 YYEKEE (reference sequence). The CDR3 region is CASSLAGLAGATGELFF. CDR3 in DNA: TGTGCCAGCAGCCTGGCGGGACTAGCGGGAGCGACCGGGGAGCTGTTTTTT.

The CDR3: CASSFPRTSGTHEQYF. DNA of the CDR3: TGTGCCAGCAGCTTCCCCCGGACTAGCGGGACCCACGAGCAGTACTTC. V usage is TRBV7-2 and J usage is TRBJ2-7; 12 bases are a match to TRBD2. The germline gives CDR1 SGHTA, CDR2 FQGNSA. The CDR3 is made up of 16 amino acids. V lost 3 bases and J lost 5; bases outside the gene matches: 8.

Here the CDR3 DNA reads TGTGCCACTTCTAGGTATGGCTACACCTTC. Translating it yields CATSRYGYTF. The chain links TRBV19 to TRBJ1-2; D is ambiguous. The germline gives CDR1 LNHDA, CDR2 SQIVND (reference sequence). The CDR3 totals 10 residues. Between the trimmed V and J ends, which lost 10 bases and 5 bases, there was a span of 8 bases.

This clone has only one observation. The gene calls are TRBV4-1 and TRBJ1-4, with a tentative D call TRBD1 (5 bases). The CDR3 loop spans 17 amino acids. Trimming stripped 0 bases from V and 8 bases from J, with 19 bases between. Per the germline V gene, CDR1 is MGHRA and CDR2 is YSYEKL. In nucleotides, the CDR3 is TGCGCCAGCAGCCAAGAACCACCGGGACGGGCGGGGGAAAAACTGTTTTTT. Its translation is CASSQEPPGRAGEKLFF.

The chain employs TRBV2 and TRBJ1-6, with 9 bases matching TRBD1. With 1 base clipped from V and 6 bases from J, the junction kept 4 bases outside the gene matches. Germline assignment: CDR1 SNHLY and CDR2 FYNNEI. The CDR3 consists of 16 residues. DNA of the CDR3: TGTGCCAGCAGTGAAGACAGGGGGCCTGTTAATTCACCCCTCCACTTT. It yields the protein CASSEDRGPVNSPLHF.

V gene TRBV5-4 combines with J gene TRBJ1-1, with unresolved D. V was pared by 2 bases and J by 3 bases, with 14 bases between. Germline V gene sequence: CDR1 SGHNT, CDR2 YYREEE (reference sequence). The CDR3 runs 15 residues. CDR3 sequence reads: CASSFSRGSDTEAFF. The CDR3, as DNA: TGTGCCAGCAGCTTTTCGCGGGGTTCGGACACTGAAGCTTTCTTT.

V and J are TRBV28 and TRBJ2-3; TRBD2 agrees at 14 bases. The germline gives CDR1 MDHEN, CDR2 SYDVKM. V was pared by 5 bases and J by 4 bases, with 8 bases of the junction left unmatched. The CDR3 sequence is 17 residues long. The CDR3 DNA follows: TGTGCCAGCAGTCCCCGACTAGCGGGAGGGATAGCAGATACGCAGTATTTT. It encodes CASSPRLAGGIADTQYF.

This clone was counted between two and nine times. This same CDR3 is encoded by further DNA sequences in the sample. V gene TRBV19 combines with J gene TRBJ2-7; 8 bases fit TRBD2. Germline lookup yields CDR1 LNHDA and CDR2 SQIVND (reference sequence). With 1 base clipped from V and 7 bases from J, the junction kept 0 bases outside the gene matches. The CDR3 is 12 residues long. The CDR3 is CASSIGGGEQYF. Here the CDR3 DNA reads TGTGCCAGTAGTATAGGCGGGGGGGAGCAGTACTTC.

J is TRBJ1-4 and V is TRBV9, with D unresolved. V lost 3 bases, J lost 0 bases, and 12 bases lay in between. This CDR3 spans 16 amino acids. The germline V gene encodes CDR1 SGDLS and CDR2 YYNGEE. The CDR3 region has the DNA TGTGCCAGCAGCGCGTACTCTGTTGCAACTAATGAAAAACTGTTTTTT. It is translated as CASSAYSVATNEKLFF.

This sequence joins TRBV23-1 and TRBJ1-1; tentatively, D is TRBD1 (5 bases). TRBV23-1 is classed as an ORF, of uncertain function. The CDR3 loop spans 16 amino acids. Trimming pared 4 bases from V and 5 bases from J, leaving 20 bases between. CDR3 nucleotide sequence: TGCGCCAGCAGTCCTGTACAGGAGGGGCGTGTGACTGAAGCTTTCTTT. Translating it yields CASSPVQEGRVTEAFF.